The 15 T cell receptor beta chains given below trace back to one sample, sequenced in a study of blood T cells in healthy people across ages. Together with a sample-barcoded 5' primer, a J-beta primer mix was included in a second PCR lasting about 6 to 11 cycles. TCRdb reanalysed the 5' RACE reads using MiXCR and keeps one entry per CDR3 protein. The table includes roughly 500,000 distinct CDR3 sequences, 25% to 30% detected once. Sequenced input: blood. These receptors all stem from a woman in her seventies in good health.

This clonotype turned up a few times. The V call is TRBV20-1, the J call TRBJ2-3; 8 nucleotides match TRBD2. V was clipped by 0 bases and J by 7 bases; unmatched bases: 12. This CDR3 contains 16 residues. Per germline, CDR1 DFQATT and CDR2 SNEGSKA (reference sequence). CDR3 in DNA: TGCAGTGCTAGAGATTATCGGGGGGGACGACCAAATACGCAGTATTTT. It is translated as CSARDYRGGRPNTQYF.

The J gene is TRBJ2-5, the V gene TRBV7-2, with 10 bases identical to TRBD2. In germline, CDR1 is SGHTA, CDR2 FQGNSA. Germline trimming cut 5 bases from V and 5 bases from J; bases unmatched to any gene: 14. The CDR3 extends over 17 amino acids. This chain's CDR3 is CASSPLAGATRGETQYF. In DNA, the CDR3 is TGTGCCAGCAGCCCCCTAGCGGGGGCGACCCGGGGGGAGACCCAGTACTTC.

This clonotype was observed a handful of times. The chain joins TRBV11-3 to TRBJ1-1, with 8 bases aligning to TRBD1. Germline CDR1 is SGHNT and CDR2 is YENEEA. V lost 5 bases and J lost 5; bases outside the gene matches: 10. The CDR3 loop spans 15 amino acids. CDR3 coding DNA: TGTGCCAGCAGCCCCGGACAGGGTGATGGGACTGAAGCTTTCTTT. It is translated as CASSPGQGDGTEAFF.

The chain recombines TRBV4-3 with TRBJ2-1, with TRBD1 identical over 7 bases. CDR1 and CDR2 (germline): LGHNA, YSLEER. The CDR3 sequence is 15 residues long. V lost 5 bases, J lost 12 bases, and 16 bases stayed unmatched. As DNA, the CDR3 is TGCGCCAGCAGCACGGTACAAGGGGACAGTCGGGGGCAGTTCTTC. It translates to CASSTVQGDSRGQFF.

This clonotype came up a few times. The V and J genes are TRBV4-3 and TRBJ2-3; 7 nucleotides agree with TRBD1. The CDR3 is 18 amino acids. Germline V gene lookup returns CDR1 LGHNA and CDR2 YSLEER. With V trimmed by 6 bases and J by 0 bases, 15 bases remained unmatched. CDR3 sequence (DNA): TGCGCCAGCAGACTAAGATTAGCCGGACAGGAGAGCACAGATACGCAGTATTTT. Its translation: CASRLRLAGQESTDTQYF.

In this sample, this clonotype turned up many times. V and J are TRBV21-1 and TRBJ1-2; TRBD1, the table's D call, was not compared with the DNA. TRBV21-1 is flagged as a pseudogene. This CDR3 spans 17 amino acids. CDR3 bases: TGTGCCAGCAGCAAAAGGGTAACAGGGGGGAGCGCCTATGGCTACACCTTC. This codes for CASSKRVTGGSAYGYTF.

V gene TRBV5-1 combines with J gene TRBJ2-2, with D perhaps TRBD1 or TRBD2 (6 bases each). From germline, CDR1 is SGHRS and CDR2 YFSETQ. The CDR3 is 16 residues long. Trimming took off 2 bases at V and 3 bases at J, with 14 bases between the two ends. CDR3 bases: TGCGCCAGCAGCTTCGGCGCTGGGGGGCACACCGGGGAGCTGTTTTTT. It encodes CASSFGAGGHTGELFF.

As for this clonotype: One junction end does not reproduce the germline sequence, and a read error may be involved. The V gene is TRBV10-3, the J gene TRBJ1-1; D is uncertain. The CDR3 has 15 amino acids. Germline CDR1 and CDR2: ENHRY and SYGVKD. In nucleotides, the CDR3 is TGCGCCATCAGCGATGGGCAGACAATGAACACTGAAGCTTTCTTT. Residues: CAISDGQTMNTEAFF.

This clonotype was recorded at least ten times. V usage is TRBV7-2 and J usage is TRBJ1-2; D gene uncertain. Germline V lookup: CDR1 SGHTA, CDR2 FQGNSA. Deletions cut 5 bases from V and 4 bases from J, with 14 bases between. CDR3 length equals 14 residues. In DNA, the CDR3 is TGTGCCAGCAGCGCAGTGCGGACGGCCTATGGCTACACCTTC. Translated, it gives CASSAVRTAYGYTF.

The genes are TRBV5-1 and TRBJ2-3, with TRBD2 matching over 9 bases. V was pared by 0 bases and J by 0 bases, with 2 bases of the junction left unmatched. The CDR3 consists of 16 residues. Germline values: CDR1 SGHRS, CDR2 YFSETQ. CDR3 sequence reads: CASSLEAGGSTDTQYF. CDR3 in DNA: TGCGCCAGCAGCTTGGAAGCGGGGGGTAGCACAGATACGCAGTATTTT.

A few counts support this clonotype. One end of the junction does not line up with germline, which may come from a read error. The chain couples TRBV7-9 to TRBJ2-5, with 8 bases fitting TRBD1. Germline CDR1 reads SEHNR; CDR2 reads FQNEAQ (reference sequence). The CDR3 has 16 amino acids. CDR3 region: CASSWGQDFYQETQCF. CDR3 DNA: TGTGCCAGCAGCTGGGGACAGGACTTTTACCAAGAGACCCAGTGCTTC.

The chain combines TRBV7-2 with TRBJ1-6; possibly TRBD1 for D (5 bases). The length of the CDR3 is 13 residues. Germline V gives CDR1 SGHTA, CDR2 FQGNSA. Between the trimmed V and J ends, which lost 5 bases and 11 bases, there was a span of 13 bases. Written as DNA, the CDR3 is TGTGCCAGCAGCCGGGACGACAATCCACCCCTCCACTTT. Amino acid sequence: CASSRDDNPPLHF.

This clonotype was seen a handful of times. V is TRBV4-3 and J is TRBJ2-5, with 9 bases fitting TRBD2. Per the germline V gene, CDR1 is LGHNA and CDR2 is YSLEER. The CDR3 is 16 amino acids. Trimming cost V 1 base and J 2 bases; bases outside gene matches: 5. Here the CDR3 DNA reads TGCGCCAGCAGCCAAGGGCATGCGGGGGGGCAAGAGACCCAGTACTTC. Translated, it gives CASSQGHAGGQETQYF.

The CDR3: CASSSGRGEETQYF. Here the CDR3 DNA reads TGCGCCAGCAGCTCAGGAAGGGGGGAAGAGACCCAGTACTTC. This chain links TRBV5-1 with TRBJ2-5, with D possibly called TRBD1 or TRBD2 (6 bases each). The length of the CDR3 is 14 residues. The germline V gene has CDR1 SGHRS and CDR2 YFSETQ. The germline V and J ends were trimmed by 3 bases and 3 bases, with 12 bases remaining between them.

The chain is built from TRBV20-1 and TRBJ2-6; D is perhaps TRBD2 (6 bases). The V gene's germline CDR1 is DFQATT and CDR2 SNEGSKA (reference sequence). Trimming took off 3 bases at V and 0 bases at J, with 12 bases between the two ends. This CDR3 contains 16 residues. DNA for the CDR3: TGCAGTGCTAGGGGACTCACGCGCTCTGGGGCCAACGTCCTGACTTTC. It translates to CSARGLTRSGANVLTF.